The rows below give T cell receptor beta chains drawn from one sample of a study of blood T cell repertoires in COVID-19. The data were produced by immunoSEQ multiplex PCR, yet TCRdb's version contains in-frame clones alone and is incomplete. The sample carries about 200,000 clones, approximately 86% recorded once. Sequencing was done on a sample of PBMCs or T cells enriched from blood (not recorded which). The receptor source for this set is a woman aged 25 to 39 who had been exposed to COVID-19. CDR3s include the opening cysteine and the closing phenylalanine or tryptophan. D genes are given only for firm matches. Not every row has a clone size; where given, it reads once, few, many or a size class.

d_call	v_call	j_call	clone_size	cdr3_aa	cdr3_nt
.	TRBV5-1	TRBJ2-5	.	CASSSGEGETQYF	TGCGCCAGCAGCTCAGGGGAGGGAGAGACCCAGTACTTC
TRBD2	TRBV3-1/TRBV3-2	TRBJ2-1	once	CASSQDRIAGVGEQFF	TGTGCCAGCAGCCAAGACCGAATAGCGGGGGTCGGTGAGCAGTTCTTC
TRBD2	TRBV7-2	TRBJ2-3	.	CASSFRLAGGTDTQYF	TGTGCCAGCAGCTTCAGACTAGCGGGGGGCACAGATACGCAGTATTTT
TRBD2	TRBV19	TRBJ2-3	.	CASSSGGTSGTDTQYF	TGTGCCAGTAGTTCAGGCGGGACTAGCGGTACAGATACGCAGTATTTT
TRBD1	TRBV7-2	TRBJ1-1	.	CASSRGQGNTEAFF	TGTGCCAGCAGCAGAGGACAGGGAAACACTGAAGCTTTCTTT
.	TRBV19	TRBJ1-5	.	CASSAQGFPQPQHF	TGTGCCAGTAGTGCACAGGGTTTCCCTCAGCCCCAGCATTTT
TRBD1	TRBV2	TRBJ1-5	.	CASTERAGGLQPQHF	TGTGCCAGCACCGAGCGGGCAGGGGGCCTGCAGCCCCAGCATTTT
TRBD1	TRBV14	TRBJ1-6	.	CASSQGQGANSPLHF	TGTGCCAGCAGCCAAGGGCAGGGGGCCAATTCACCCCTCCACTTT
TRBD2	TRBV9	TRBJ2-3	.	CASTREGSTDTQYF	TGTGCCAGCACCAGGGAGGGTAGCACAGATACGCAGTATTTT
TRBD1	TRBV12-5	TRBJ1-6	.	CASGRDRGIGSPLHF	TGTGCTAGTGGGCGAGACAGGGGTATCGGTTCACCCCTCCACTTT
TRBD1	TRBV6-5	TRBJ2-2	.	CASTRTGNTGELFF	TGTGCCAGCACCCGGACAGGGAACACCGGGGAGCTGTTTTTT
.	TRBV7-8	TRBJ1-2	.	CASSLVAGGYTF	TGTGCCAGCAGCCTCGTGGCGGGGGGCTACACCTTC
TRBD1	TRBV27	TRBJ1-6	.	CASRGDRTGFRNSPLHF	TGTGCCAGCAGAGGGGACAGGACAGGGTTTCGAAATTCACCCCTCCACTTT
.	TRBV29-1	TRBJ1-2	.	CSVEAQAYGYTF	TGCAGCGTTGAAGCACAGGCCTATGGCTACACCTTC
.	TRBV6-5	TRBJ2-7	.	CASSYSRGPYEQYF	TGTGCCAGCAGTTACTCGCGGGGCCCCTACGAGCAGTACTTC
.	TRBV9	TRBJ1-3	.	CASSAQKGSGNTIYF	TGTGCCAGCAGCGCCCAAAAGGGGTCGGGAAACACCATATATTTT
TRBD1	TRBV20-1	TRBJ2-5	.	CSGHRGETQYF	TGCAGTGGCCACAGGGGTGAGACCCAGTACTTC
.	TRBV3-1/TRBV3-2	TRBJ2-7	.	CASSQAAGAGEQYF	TGTGCCAGCAGCCAAGCGGCGGGGGCGGGCGAGCAGTACTTC
.	TRBV13	TRBJ2-7	once	CASSYGRDSYEQYF	TGTGCCAGCAGCTACGGACGGGACTCCTACGAGCAGTACTTC
TRBD1	TRBV11-2	TRBJ1-1	few	CASTPRTGQNTEAFF	TGTGCCAGCACCCCGCGGACAGGGCAGAACACTGAAGCTTTCTTT
.	TRBV5-1	TRBJ1-4	.	CASRETTNEKLFF	TGCGCCAGCAGAGAGACAACTAATGAAAAACTGTTTTTT
TRBD1	TRBV19	TRBJ1-5	.	CASGGQGASQPQHF	TGTGCCAGTGGGGGACAGGGGGCAAGTCAGCCCCAGCATTTT
TRBD1	TRBV18	TRBJ2-2	.	CASSPTGTGGNTGELFF	TGTGCCAGCTCACCGACCGGGACAGGGGGCAACACCGGGGAGCTGTTTTTT
.	TRBV9	TRBJ2-2	.	CASSPVQGNTGELFF	TGTGCCAGCAGCCCCGTGCAGGGCAACACCGGGGAGCTGTTTTTT
.	TRBV6-5	TRBJ2-1	.	CASSYGWSSYNEQFF	TGTGCCAGCAGTTACGGATGGAGCTCCTACAATGAGCAGTTCTTC
TRBD2	TRBV6-5	TRBJ2-3	.	CASSRTSGTDTQYF	TGTGCCAGCAGCCGGACTAGCGGCACAGATACGCAGTATTTT
TRBD1	TRBV5-1	TRBJ2-7	.	CASSSWDRGLEQYF	TGCGCCAGCAGCTCCTGGGACAGGGGTTTGGAGCAGTACTTC
TRBD2	TRBV2	TRBJ2-3	few	CASRTSSSGAVTDTQYF	TGTGCCAGCAGGACATCCTCTAGCGGGGCGGTCACAGATACGCAGTATTTT
TRBD2	TRBV27	TRBJ2-1	.	CASSSLSGTSFNEQFF	TGTGCCAGCAGTAGCCTATCCGGGACTAGCTTTAATGAGCAGTTCTTC
TRBD2	TRBV10-2	TRBJ2-7	.	CASSAGGGSYEQYF	TGCGCCAGCAGTGCCGGGGGGGGCTCCTACGAGCAGTACTTC
.	TRBV27	TRBJ2-7	.	CASSLSPGQTYEQYF	TGTGCCAGCAGTTTATCCCCGGGACAAACCTACGAGCAGTACTTC
TRBD1	TRBV9	TRBJ1-2	.	CASSVGQGYGYTF	TGTGCCAGCAGCGTCGGACAGGGCTATGGCTACACCTTC
TRBD1	TRBV5-1	TRBJ2-3	.	CASSFNRDRAGTDTQYF	TGCGCCAGCAGCTTTAACCGGGACAGGGCCGGCACAGATACGCAGTATTTT
.	TRBV2	TRBJ2-2	.	CASNPGVSSELFF	TGTGCCAGCAATCCAGGGGTCTCGTCGGAGCTGTTTTTT
TRBD1	TRBV5-1	TRBJ1-3	.	CASGQGAGNTIYF	TGCGCCAGCGGACAGGGGGCGGGAAACACCATATATTTT
.	TRBV6-1	TRBJ1-1	.	CASSERLKTGNTEAFF	TGTGCCAGCAGTGAACGGCTTAAGACAGGGAACACTGAAGCTTTCTTT
TRBD2	TRBV30	TRBJ2-3	.	CALNYVAGLTDTQYF	TGTGCCTTGAATTATGTAGCGGGGCTGACAGATACGCAGTATTTT